This T cell receptor beta chain was captured by sequencing in a study of spatial heterogeneity in lung cancer. Study context: Sequences of the beta chain were consistently detected in greater numbers than alpha-chain sequences. Across the raw uncorrected reads, a unique TCR and UMI combination was observed, on average, more than ten times. Study-wide results and limits: Expanded tumor TCRs that were ubiquitous appeared in blood more at resection than follow-up.

Worth noting for this clonotype: The antigen remains undetermined.

The length of the CDR3 is 17 residues. The germline V gene encodes CDR1 LGHNA and CDR2 YSLEER. Trimming took off 0 bases at V and 1 base at J, with 12 bases between the two ends. Indicated time point: sample taken at primary tumor resection. Unsorted whole RNA of tumor, nontumor lung or frozen PBMC was sequenced. TCRdb passed the 5' RACE reads through MiXCR, listing each CDR3 protein once. Of approximately 90,000 distinct CDR3 sequences in the sample, approximately 8.6% were seen once. The clonotype comes from a male donor with early-stage non-small cell lung cancer. The rearrangement links TRBV4-3 to TRBJ1-4; possible D gene TRBD1, 5 bases. The sequences come from PBMCs, collected at surgery. The CDR3 DNA reads as TGCGCCAGCAGCCAAGATGGGGGAGCTGGAACTAATGAAAAACTGTTTTTT. Translated: CASSQDGGAGTNEKLFF.